This entry lists 6 T cell receptor beta chains sequenced from one sample in a study of cytomegalovirus exposure and HLA in healthy donors. The PCR was carried out with 60 Vbeta primers and 13 Jbeta primers. The repertoire was sequenced with immunoSEQ multiplex PCR; TCRdb's copy has only in-frame clones and lacks some. The data contain some 200,000 clones, 75% to 90% of them seen just once; the ten biggest clones take up approximately 0.71%. The material sequenced was PBMCs. These receptor sequences come from a boy between 2 and 15 years old in good health and CMV-seronegative.

The V gene is TRBV9, the J gene TRBJ2-1, with D possibly being TRBD1 (5 bases). V lost 4 bases and J lost 8, with 13 bases in between. Germline V gene sequence: CDR1 SGDLS, CDR2 YYNGEE. The CDR3 loop spans 13 amino acids. CDR3 in amino acids: CASSLGPSDEQFF. CDR3 sequence (DNA): TGTGCCAGCAGCTTGGGGCCTTCTGATGAGCAGTTCTTC.

The CDR3 region has the DNA TGTGCCAGCAGCTACCGGGACAGGGGCTACGAGCAGTACTTC. It codes for CASSYRDRGYEQYF. V gene TRBV9 combines with J gene TRBJ2-5; TRBD1 matches at 10 bases. The J call may be incorrect, as the DNA end agrees better with TRBJ2-7. In germline, CDR1 is SGDLS, CDR2 YYNGEE. The CDR3 runs to 14 residues.

J is TRBJ2-1 and V is TRBV2; possible D gene TRBD1, 7 bases. Germline V gene sequence: CDR1 SNHLY, CDR2 FYNNEI. The length of the CDR3 is 16 residues. Trimming took off 8 bases at V and 0 bases at J, with 17 bases between the two ends. The CDR3 sequence: CASLQGGITSYNEQFF. For the CDR3, the DNA is TGTGCCAGCCTCCAGGGGGGTATTACCTCCTACAATGAGCAGTTCTTC.

V usage is TRBV6-5 and J usage is TRBJ2-7, with 9 nucleotides matching TRBD2. V dropped 6 bases and J dropped 6; count of bases not matched to a gene: 6. Looked up from germline, CDR1 is MNHEY and CDR2 is SVGAGI. The CDR3 runs to 13 residues. The CDR3 region has the DNA TGTGCCAGCAGCCGGAGCGGGAGGCGCGAGCAGTACTTC. Amino acids: CASSRSGRREQYF.

V gene TRBV7-6 combines with J gene TRBJ2-7, with D unclear. Looked up from germline, CDR1 is SGHVS and CDR2 is FNYEAQ. The CDR3 spans 13 residues. The V and J ends lost 5 bases and 6 bases respectively, with 14 bases between them. The CDR3 loop reads CASSVLFISEQYF. CDR3 in DNA: TGTGCCAGCAGCGTCCTCTTTATTTCCGAGCAGTACTTC.

The chain is built from TRBV30 and TRBJ2-7, with D uncertain. The CDR3 spans 12 residues. Germline V gives CDR1 GTSNPN, CDR2 SVGIG (reference sequence). Trimming removed 3 bases from V and 5 bases from J, with 11 bases in between. For the CDR3, the DNA is TGTGCCTGGAGGGCCTTTAGCAACGAGCAGTACTTC. This encodes CAWRAFSNEQYF.